Presented here are 25 T cell receptor beta chains from one specimen sequenced in a study of blood T cells in healthy people across ages. Then a second PCR, running about 6 to 11 cycles, was carried out with a sample-barcoded 5' primer and a J-beta primer mix. Each CDR3 protein is one row after TCRdb ran MiXCR on the 5' RACE reads. The sample records fewer than 1 million distinct CDR3 sequences, approximately 48% being singletons. Sequences were obtained from blood. Every receptor here comes from a man in his sixties in good health.

This clonotype was observed many times. This chain links TRBV7-2 with TRBJ2-6; D remains ambiguous. Trimming stripped 3 bases from V and 0 bases from J, with 6 bases between. The CDR3 runs 15 residues. Germline V CDR1 and CDR2: SGHTA, FQGNSA. This chain's CDR3 is CASSLVSSGANVLTF. The CDR3 DNA reads TGTGCCAGCAGCTTGGTGTCCTCTGGGGCCAACGTCCTGACTTTC.

A few counts support this clonotype. The chain joins TRBV10-2 to TRBJ2-4, with D possibly matching TRBD1 (5 bases). This CDR3 has 16 amino acids. The V gene lost 0 bases and the J gene lost 1 base, with 10 bases spanning the gap. CDR1 and CDR2 from the germline V gene are WSHSY and SAAADI. The CDR3 sequence: CASSESVGAAKNIQYF. CDR3 bases: TGCGCCAGCAGTGAGTCAGTAGGGGCTGCCAAAAACATTCAGTACTTC.

This clonotype was counted at least ten times. The rearrangement links TRBV7-2 to TRBJ2-3; D gene uncertain. The CDR3 contains 12 residues. Trimming took off 5 bases at V and 2 bases at J, with 5 bases between the two ends. Germline-derived CDR1 and CDR2 are SGHTA and FQGNSA. The CDR3 nucleotides are TGTGCCAGCAGCCCCTACACAGATACGCAGTATTTT. Translating it yields CASSPYTDTQYF.

V usage is TRBV20-1 and J usage is TRBJ2-5; perhaps D is TRBD1 or TRBD2 (6 bases each). V was clipped by 6 bases and J by 2 bases, with 22 bases between them. This CDR3 comprises 16 residues. Germline CDR1 is DFQATT and CDR2 is SNEGSKA (reference sequence). CDR3 amino acids: CSAHGGPQNSQETQYF. The CDR3 region has the DNA TGCAGTGCCCATGGGGGGCCCCAAAACTCTCAAGAGACCCAGTACTTC.

V is TRBV20-1 and J is TRBJ2-4; D is possibly TRBD2 (5 bases). This CDR3 comprises 12 residues. Germline CDR1 and CDR2: DFQATT and SNEGSKA (reference sequence). Trimming took off 1 base at V and 13 bases at J, with 14 bases between the two ends. The CDR3 coding sequence is TGCAGTGCTAGAGCGTTCGGGGAAGAGCAGTACTTC. The encoded protein is CSARAFGEEQYF.

This sequence joins TRBV7-2 and TRBJ2-5, with 15 nucleotides matching TRBD2. The germline V gene has CDR1 SGHTA and CDR2 FQGNSA. The CDR3 is 16 amino acids. J was trimmed by 4 bases and V by 1 base; bases with no gene match: 1. CDR3 residues: CASSLGTSGGAETQYF. In nucleotides, the CDR3 is TGTGCCAGCAGCTTAGGGACTAGCGGGGGGGCAGAGACCCAGTACTTC.

The chain couples TRBV7-9 to TRBJ2-5; tentatively, D is TRBD2 (5 bases). The germline V gene has CDR1 SEHNR and CDR2 FQNEAQ (reference sequence). Trimming removed 5 bases from V and 3 bases from J, with 13 bases in between. The CDR3 is 14 residues long. The CDR3, as DNA: TGTGCCAGCAGCGTATATCCGGGGAAAGAGACCCAGTACTTC. Translated: CASSVYPGKETQYF.

The genes are TRBV6-2 or TRBV6-3 and TRBJ2-1, with TRBD2 as a possible D gene (7 bases). CDR1 and CDR2 from the germline V gene are MNHEY and SVGEGT. The V gene lost 0 bases and the J gene lost 5 bases, with 17 bases spanning the gap. This CDR3 contains 17 residues. The CDR3 region has the DNA TGTGCCAGCAGTTACTCGATCGCGGGGGCCAAGGACAATGAGCAGTTCTTC. Its translation is CASSYSIAGAKDNEQFF.

CDR3 sequence (DNA): TGTGCCAGCAGCTTTGTACGGGGCAACGAGCAGTACTTC. This encodes CASSFVRGNEQYF. V gene TRBV11-2 combines with J gene TRBJ2-7; the D call may be TRBD1 or TRBD2 (5 bases each). The V gene lost 3 bases and the J gene lost 5 bases, with 11 bases spanning the gap. The CDR3 consists of 13 residues. The germline CDR1 and CDR2 sequences are SGHAT and FQNNGV.

This chain joins TRBV29-1 and TRBJ1-5, with 8 nucleotides matching TRBD1. Germline assignment: CDR1 SQVTM and CDR2 ANQGSEA. V dropped 4 bases and J dropped 4; count of bases not matched to a gene: 3. This CDR3 region has 13 residues. CDR3 nucleotide sequence: TGCAGCGTTGTACAGGGGGTGAATCAGCCCCAGCATTTT. It yields the protein CSVVQGVNQPQHF.

This clonotype was recorded once. The V call is TRBV4-3, the J call TRBJ1-6; D not certain. The CDR3 runs to 16 residues. The germline gives CDR1 LGHNA, CDR2 YSLEER. With 1 base removed from V and 3 bases from J, the gap between germline ends came to 10 bases. CDR3 amino acids: CASSQVLTVYNSPLHF. The CDR3 DNA reads as TGCGCCAGCAGCCAAGTTCTTACAGTCTATAATTCACCCCTCCACTTT.

As to this clonotype: The junction departs from germline at one end; a sequencing error may be responsible. The V call is TRBV18, the J call TRBJ2-5, with D uncertain. Judging by the DNA end, TRBJ2-7 fits better; the J call may be wrong. Per the germline V gene, CDR1 is KGHSH and CDR2 is LQKENI. The CDR3 extends over 13 amino acids. The CDR3 DNA sequence: TGTGCCAGCCCACCTAACGTGGATTCCGAGCAGTACTTC. It yields the protein CASPPNVDSEQYF.

This clonotype was recorded many times. The chain uses TRBV5-1 and TRBJ2-7; D uncertain. The CDR3 runs 13 residues. The germline V gene encodes CDR1 SGHRS and CDR2 YFSETQ. The ends were cut back, 3 bases at V and 4 bases at J, with 11 bases in the middle. This CDR3 is CASSSPDAYEQYF. The CDR3 bases are TGCGCCAGCAGCTCTCCCGATGCTTACGAGCAGTACTTC.

This clonotype was picked up a small number of times. This sequence joins TRBV18 and TRBJ2-3; D gene ambiguous. The CDR3 has 14 residues. In germline, CDR1 is KGHSH, CDR2 LQKENI. Trimming pared 0 bases from V and 0 bases from J, leaving 4 bases between. The CDR3 region has the DNA TGTGCCAGCTCACCACCTGGCAGCACAGATACGCAGTATTTT. Protein product: CASSPPGSTDTQYF.

The V call is TRBV5-1, the J call TRBJ1-4, with unresolved D. The V gene's germline CDR1 is SGHRS and CDR2 YFSETQ. The CDR3 spans 14 residues. The ends were cut back, 0 bases at V and 2 bases at J, with 5 bases in the middle. Written as DNA, the CDR3 is TGCGCCAGCAGCTTGGAGCGGACTAATGAAAAACTGTTTTTT. Translation: CASSLERTNEKLFF.

This rearrangement joins TRBV2 to TRBJ1-1; D is unclear. Germline V gene sequence: CDR1 SNHLY, CDR2 FYNNEI. The germline V and J ends were trimmed by 3 bases and 9 bases, with 5 bases remaining between them. This CDR3 has 10 amino acids. The DNA for the CDR3 is TGTGCCAGCAGTGATGTGCAAGCTTTCTTT. Its translation is CASSDVQAFF.

This chain joins TRBV5-4 and TRBJ2-1; tentative D call: TRBD2 (7 bases). The CDR3 is 16 amino acids. Germline V gives CDR1 SGHNT, CDR2 YYREEE (reference sequence). Trimming shortened V by 4 bases and J by 0 bases, and 14 bases separated the two germline ends. The DNA of the CDR3 is TGTGCCAGCAGCGACGAAGGGGGGGTCTCCTACAATGAGCAGTTCTTC. Protein product: CASSDEGGVSYNEQFF.

The chain links TRBV7-2 to TRBJ2-3; 8 nucleotides line up with TRBD2. Trimming took 6 bases from V and 3 from J; bases not matched to a gene: 8. The CDR3 totals 15 residues. The germline V gene encodes CDR1 SGHTA and CDR2 FQGNSA. The CDR3 spells CASSFRPSGTDTQYF. The CDR3 DNA is TGTGCCAGCAGTTTTCGTCCTAGCGGGACAGATACGCAGTATTTT. Combining the CDR3 with reference TRBV7-2 and TRBJ2-3 gives the whole variable domain GAGVSQSPSNKVTEKGKDVELRCDPISGHTALYWYRQSLGQGLEFLIYFQGNSAPDKSGLPSDRFSAERTGGSVSTLTIQRTQQEDSAVYLCASSFRPSGTDTQYFGPGTRLTVL.

The rearrangement joins TRBV28 to TRBJ1-3; D is possibly TRBD1 (5 bases). The germline V gene encodes CDR1 MDHEN and CDR2 SYDVKM. Trimming took off 5 bases at V and 3 bases at J, with 20 bases between the two ends. This CDR3 contains 17 residues. The CDR3 is CASSVPGGLGFGNTIYF. The CDR3, as DNA: TGTGCCAGCAGTGTACCGGGGGGACTTGGCTTTGGAAACACCATATATTTT.

The rearrangement joins TRBV20-1 to TRBJ2-7; the D is unclear. The end of the DNA is better explained by TRBJ2-5, so the J call may be wrong. This CDR3 is 13 amino acids long. CDR1 and CDR2 from the germline V gene are DFQATT and SNEGSKA (reference sequence). CDR3 sequence: CSTEVNAVETQYF. DNA of the CDR3: TGCAGTACGGAAGTTAACGCTGTGGAGACCCAGTACTTC.

This clonotype was seen more than once but under ten times. The V call is TRBV30, the J call TRBJ2-3, with TRBD2 matching over 9 bases. Germline CDR1 reads GTSNPN; CDR2 reads SVGIG (reference sequence). This CDR3 is built from 15 residues. With V trimmed by 3 bases and J by 6 bases, 10 bases remained unmatched. CDR3 DNA: TGTGCCTGGAGCGGGCTAGCGGGGCCCCCGGATACGCAGTATTTT. Translation: CAWSGLAGPPDTQYF.

The V gene is TRBV20-1, the J gene TRBJ2-5; 11 bases match TRBD2. Germline CDR1 and CDR2: DFQATT and SNEGSKA (reference sequence). With V trimmed by 6 bases and J by 3 bases, 9 bases remained unmatched. The CDR3 is 15 amino acids. CDR3 amino acids: CSATTSGGLKETQYF. The CDR3, as DNA: TGCAGTGCGACAACTAGCGGGGGCCTGAAAGAGACCCAGTACTTC.

The chain employs TRBV7-2 and TRBJ1-6; TRBD1 is a possible D gene (5 bases). Germline V lookup: CDR1 SGHTA, CDR2 FQGNSA. V lost 4 bases, J lost 6 bases, and 22 bases lay in between. The CDR3 totals 18 residues. CDR3 in amino acids: CASSSPGVWALRNSPLHF. Here the CDR3 DNA reads TGTGCCAGCAGCTCACCGGGGGTGTGGGCCCTTCGTAATTCACCCCTCCACTTT.

A remark on this clonotype: At one end, the junction sequence differs from germline, possibly due to a read error. The V gene is TRBV7-2, the J gene TRBJ2-1; 9 bases are a match to TRBD2. In germline, CDR1 is SGHTA, CDR2 FQGNSA. The CDR3 length is 15 residues. The CDR3 loop reads CAGSLAGLAINEQFF. The CDR3 nucleotides read TGTGCCGGCAGCTTAGCGGGACTAGCAATCAATGAGCAGTTCTTC.

This clonotype was detected only a few times. The V and J genes are TRBV20-1 and TRBJ2-5; maybe TRBD2 (5 bases). V was shortened by 4 bases and J by 2 bases, with 23 bases between the two germline ends. From germline, CDR1 is DFQATT and CDR2 SNEGSKA (reference sequence). The CDR3 loop spans 17 amino acids. CDR3 sequence reads: CSATRINRPGSQETQYF. In DNA, the CDR3 is TGCAGTGCTACGAGGATTAACAGACCGGGAAGTCAAGAGACCCAGTACTTC.